Reported below is one TCR beta chain. This beta chain is off target for a library built for alpha chains, so its abundance means little. The CDR3 is 15 amino acids. V shed 2 bases, J shed 3 bases, and the junction held 4 bases outside the gene matches. Germline lookup yields CDR1 SGHDN and CDR2 FVKESK. Using its own MiXCR run on the RT-PCR reads, TCRdb lists one record per CDR3 protein. The sample lists thousands of distinct CDR3 sequences, more than 85% seen once, with around 8% in the top ten. Specimen: memory CD4+ T cells from blood. The rearrangement joins TRBV14 to TRBJ2-1; 7 bases line up with TRBD2. This clonotype was obtained from a female donor in good health, serving as a healthy control. The CDR3 is CASSQPGGYYNEQFF. Written as DNA, the CDR3 is TGTGCCAGCAGCCAACCGGGAGGTTACTACAATGAGCAGTTCTTC.